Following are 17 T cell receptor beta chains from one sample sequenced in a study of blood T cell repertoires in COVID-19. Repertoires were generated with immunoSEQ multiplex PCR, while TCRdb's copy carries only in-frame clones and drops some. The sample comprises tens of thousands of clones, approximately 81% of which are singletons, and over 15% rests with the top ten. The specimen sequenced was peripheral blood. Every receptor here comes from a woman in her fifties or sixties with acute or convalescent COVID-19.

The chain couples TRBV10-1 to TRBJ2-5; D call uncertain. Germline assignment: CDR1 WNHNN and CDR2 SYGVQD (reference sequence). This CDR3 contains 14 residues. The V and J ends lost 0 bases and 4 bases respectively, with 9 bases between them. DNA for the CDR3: TGCGCCAGCAGTGAGTCTTTGGCAGGAGAGACCCAGTACTTC. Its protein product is CASSESLAGETQYF.

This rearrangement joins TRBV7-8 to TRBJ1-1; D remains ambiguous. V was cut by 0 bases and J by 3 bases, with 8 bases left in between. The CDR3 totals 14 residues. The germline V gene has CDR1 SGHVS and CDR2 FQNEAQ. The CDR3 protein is CASSLAQTHTEAFF. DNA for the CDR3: TGTGCCAGCAGCTTAGCCCAGACTCACACTGAAGCTTTCTTT.

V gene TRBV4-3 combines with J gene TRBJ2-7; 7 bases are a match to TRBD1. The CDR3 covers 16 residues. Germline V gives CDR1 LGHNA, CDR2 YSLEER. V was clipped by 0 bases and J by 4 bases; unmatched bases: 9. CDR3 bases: TGCGCCAGCAGCCAAGACTGGGACAGATGGGGGTACGAGCAGTACTTC. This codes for CASSQDWDRWGYEQYF.

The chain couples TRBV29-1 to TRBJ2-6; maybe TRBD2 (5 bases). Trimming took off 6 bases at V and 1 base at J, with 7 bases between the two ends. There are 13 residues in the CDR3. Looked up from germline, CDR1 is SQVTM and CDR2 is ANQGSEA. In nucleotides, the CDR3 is TGCAGCGTCGGGGAATCTGGGGCCAACGTCCTGACTTTC. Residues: CSVGESGANVLTF.

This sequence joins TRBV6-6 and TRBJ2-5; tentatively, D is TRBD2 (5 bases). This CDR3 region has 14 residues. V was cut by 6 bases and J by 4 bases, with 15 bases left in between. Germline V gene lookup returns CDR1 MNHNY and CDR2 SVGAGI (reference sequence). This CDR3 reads CASSLGVGRETQYF. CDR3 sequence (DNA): TGTGCCAGCAGCCTCGGTGTAGGGAGAGAGACCCAGTACTTC.

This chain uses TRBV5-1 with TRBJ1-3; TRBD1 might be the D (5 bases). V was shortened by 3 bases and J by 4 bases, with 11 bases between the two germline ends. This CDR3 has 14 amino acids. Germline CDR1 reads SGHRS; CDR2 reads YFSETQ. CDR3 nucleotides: TGCGCCAGCAGCTCCGGGACTTCCGGAAACACCATATATTTT. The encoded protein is CASSSGTSGNTIYF.

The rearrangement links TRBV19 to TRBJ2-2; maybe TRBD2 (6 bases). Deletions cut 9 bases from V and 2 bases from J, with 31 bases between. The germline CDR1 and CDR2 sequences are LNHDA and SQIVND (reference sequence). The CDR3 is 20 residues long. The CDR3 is CARQPPTGVEGSLNTGELFF. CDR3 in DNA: TGTGCCAGACAACCCCCCACGGGGGTTGAGGGGAGTCTAAACACCGGGGAGCTGTTTTTT.

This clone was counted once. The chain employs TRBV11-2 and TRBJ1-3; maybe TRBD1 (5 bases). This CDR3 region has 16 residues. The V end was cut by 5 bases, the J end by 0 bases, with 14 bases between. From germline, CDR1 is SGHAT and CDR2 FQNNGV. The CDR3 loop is CASSLYRWSSGNTIYF. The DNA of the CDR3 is TGTGCCAGCAGCCTTTACAGGTGGAGCTCTGGAAACACCATATATTTT.

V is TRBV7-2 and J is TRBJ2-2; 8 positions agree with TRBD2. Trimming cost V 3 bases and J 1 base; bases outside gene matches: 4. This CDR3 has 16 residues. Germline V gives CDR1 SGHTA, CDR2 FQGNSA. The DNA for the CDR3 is TGTGCCAGCAGCTTGGCGGGGGGCTGGAACACCGGGGAGCTGTTTTTT. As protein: CASSLAGGWNTGELFF. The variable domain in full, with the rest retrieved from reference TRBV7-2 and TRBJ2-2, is GAGVSQSPSNKVTEKGKDVELRCDPISGHTALYWYRQSLGQGLEFLIYFQGNSAPDKSGLPSDRFSAERTGGSVSTLTIQRTQQEDSAVYLCASSLAGGWNTGELFFGEGSRLTVL.

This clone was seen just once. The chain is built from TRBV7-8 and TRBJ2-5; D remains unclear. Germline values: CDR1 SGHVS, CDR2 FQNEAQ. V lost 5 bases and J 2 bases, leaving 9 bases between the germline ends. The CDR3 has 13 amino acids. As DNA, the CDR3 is TGTGCCAGCAGCATGACTGTGCAAGAGACCCAGTACTTC. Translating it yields CASSMTVQETQYF. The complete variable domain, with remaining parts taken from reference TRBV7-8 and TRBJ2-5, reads GAGVSQSPRYKVAKRGQDVALRCDPISGHVSLFWYQQALGQGPEFLTYFQNEAQLDKSGLPSDRFFAERPEGSVSTLKIQRTQQEDSAVYLCASSMTVQETQYFGPGTRLLVL.

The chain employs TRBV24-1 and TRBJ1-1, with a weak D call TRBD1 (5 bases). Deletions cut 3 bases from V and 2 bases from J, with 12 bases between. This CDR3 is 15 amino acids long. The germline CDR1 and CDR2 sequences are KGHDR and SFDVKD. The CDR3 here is CATSDPNDRNTEAFF. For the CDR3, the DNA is TGTGCCACCAGTGATCCCAACGACAGAAACACTGAAGCTTTCTTT.

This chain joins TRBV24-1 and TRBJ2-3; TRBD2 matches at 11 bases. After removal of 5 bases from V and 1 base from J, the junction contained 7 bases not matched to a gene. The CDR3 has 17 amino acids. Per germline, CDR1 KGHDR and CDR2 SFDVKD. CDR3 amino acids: CATSGASTSGGTDTQYF. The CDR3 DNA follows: TGTGCCACCAGTGGAGCCTCGACTAGCGGGGGCACAGATACGCAGTATTTT.

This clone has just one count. CDR3 sequence (DNA): TGTGCCAGCAGTTACGGCCAGGGGGATGGAAACACCATATATTTT. It translates to CASSYGQGDGNTIYF. This chain connects TRBV6-5 to TRBJ1-3, with TRBD1 matching over 7 bases. The CDR3 covers 15 residues. CDR1 and CDR2 from the germline V gene are MNHEY and SVGAGI. With V trimmed by 2 bases and J by 3 bases, 4 bases remained unmatched.

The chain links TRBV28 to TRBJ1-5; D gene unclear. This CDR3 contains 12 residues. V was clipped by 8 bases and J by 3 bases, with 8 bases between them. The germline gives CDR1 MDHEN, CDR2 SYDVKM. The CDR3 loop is CASEYVNQPQHF. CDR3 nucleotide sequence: TGTGCCAGCGAGTACGTCAATCAGCCCCAGCATTTT.

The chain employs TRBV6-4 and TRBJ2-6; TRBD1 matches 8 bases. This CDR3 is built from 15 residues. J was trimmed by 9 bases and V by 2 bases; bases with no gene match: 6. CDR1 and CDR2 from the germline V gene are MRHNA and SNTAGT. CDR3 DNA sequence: TGTGCCAGCAGTGACCTGACAGGGGCCAACAACGTCCTGACTTTC. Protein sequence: CASSDLTGANNVLTF.

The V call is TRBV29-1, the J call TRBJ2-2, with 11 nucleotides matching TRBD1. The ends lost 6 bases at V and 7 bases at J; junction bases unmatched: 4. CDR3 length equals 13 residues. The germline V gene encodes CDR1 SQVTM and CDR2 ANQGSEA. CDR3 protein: CSVGTGGHGELFF. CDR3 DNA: TGCAGCGTGGGGACAGGGGGTCACGGGGAGCTGTTTTTT.

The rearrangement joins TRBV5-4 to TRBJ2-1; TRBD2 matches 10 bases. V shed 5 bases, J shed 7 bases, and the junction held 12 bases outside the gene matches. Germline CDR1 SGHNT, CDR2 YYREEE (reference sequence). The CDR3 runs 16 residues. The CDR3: CASRSAGGPISNEQFF. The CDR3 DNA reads TGTGCCAGCAGGTCAGCGGGGGGGCCCATTTCAAATGAGCAGTTCTTC.